The 17 T cell receptor beta chains listed next were all sequenced from one sample in a study of T cell changes during pregnancy in multiple sclerosis. The protocol was immunoSEQ multiplex PCR, while the TCRdb copy is restricted to in-frame clones and leaves out a portion. The table lists roughly 90,000 clones, 85% to 95% of them singletons. This specimen consisted of peripheral blood, obtained in the third trimester of pregnancy. Every receptor here comes from a female donor with multiple sclerosis, enrolled in a pregnancy study.

The V call is TRBV29-1, the J call TRBJ2-2, with TRBD2 matching over 8 bases. Germline assignment: CDR1 SQVTM and CDR2 ANQGSEA. The CDR3 runs to 16 residues. The J segment lost 0 bases and the V segment lost 4 bases, leaving 7 bases of the junction unmatched. The CDR3 bases are TGCAGCGTTGGCCCCAGCGGGAGCTCGAACACCGGGGAGCTGTTTTTT. Protein sequence: CSVGPSGSSNTGELFF.

This chain connects TRBV7-8 to TRBJ2-7; D ambiguous. CDR3 length: 14 residues. Germline-derived CDR1 and CDR2 are SGHVS and FQNEAQ. Trimming cost V 4 bases and J 0 bases, with 10 bases left between them. The CDR3 bases are TGTGCCAGCAGCTCGAGGAAAAGCTCCTACGAGCAGTACTTC. It codes for CASSSRKSSYEQYF.

This chain joins TRBV6-1 and TRBJ2-2; TRBD2 agrees at 7 bases. V was clipped by 8 bases and J by 2 bases; unmatched bases: 5. The CDR3 covers 14 residues. The V gene's germline CDR1 is MNHNS and CDR2 SASEGT. CDR3 sequence: CASVSGTNTGELFF. The DNA of the CDR3 is TGTGCCAGCGTAAGCGGGACCAACACCGGGGAGCTGTTTTTT.

The chain employs TRBV14 and TRBJ1-1; D perhaps matches TRBD1 (5 bases). Germline V gives CDR1 SGHDN, CDR2 FVKESK. CDR3 length: 13 amino acids. Trimming took 4 bases from V and 2 from J, leaving 8 bases between them. The CDR3 DNA sequence: TGTGCCAGCAGCCTAGGACAAAACACTGAAGCTTTCTTT. This gives the protein CASSLGQNTEAFF.

The chain couples TRBV15 to TRBJ2-1; TRBD2 matches at 8 bases. V lost 3 bases to trimming and J lost 6 bases; unmatched junction nucleotides: 7. Germline V gives CDR1 LNHNV, CDR2 YYDKDF (reference sequence). This CDR3 is 15 amino acids long. Written as DNA, the CDR3 is TGTGCCACCAGCAGCATCGGAGCGGGAGTCAATGAGCAGTTCTTC. Amino acid sequence: CATSSIGAGVNEQFF.

The V gene is TRBV6-4, the J gene TRBJ2-1; 10 bases agree with TRBD2. This CDR3 has 16 residues. V lost 0 bases and J lost 6; bases outside the gene matches: 5. The germline CDR1 and CDR2 sequences are MRHNA and SNTAGT. Written as DNA, the CDR3 is TGTGCCAGCAGTGACTCGCCCAGCGGGAGGGGCAATGAGCAGTTCTTC. As protein: CASSDSPSGRGNEQFF.

This chain joins TRBV7-9 and TRBJ2-7; the match to TRBD2 covers 12 bases. The CDR3 covers 16 residues. V was clipped by 4 bases and J by 2 bases; unmatched bases: 6. The germline gives CDR1 SEHNR, CDR2 FQNEAQ (reference sequence). The CDR3 loop reads CASSSGTSGRPYEQYF. The CDR3 DNA follows: TGTGCCAGCAGCTCTGGGACTAGCGGGCGACCCTACGAGCAGTACTTC.

V and J are TRBV30 and TRBJ1-2; tentative D call: TRBD1 (6 bases). The germline V gene encodes CDR1 GTSNPN and CDR2 SVGIG (reference sequence). CDR3 length: 13 residues. Deletions cut 4 bases from V and 3 bases from J, with 12 bases between. Here the CDR3 reads CAWTPWGHYGYTF. The DNA of the CDR3 is TGTGCCTGGACCCCTTGGGGGCACTATGGCTACACCTTC.

In DNA form, the CDR3 reads TGCGCCAGCAGCTTGGTACCCCAGGGGCCCTCCTACAATGAGCAGTTCTTC. Protein sequence: CASSLVPQGPSYNEQFF. The chain links TRBV5-1 to TRBJ2-1; D possibly corresponds to TRBD1 (6 bases). V was clipped by 0 bases and J by 0 bases, with 13 bases between them. This CDR3 has 17 amino acids. Germline CDR1 reads SGHRS; CDR2 reads YFSETQ. The full variable domain, in which reference TRBV5-1 and TRBJ2-1 provide the parts outside the CDR3, is KAGVTQTPRYLIKTRGQQVTLSCSPISGHRSVSWYQQTPGQGLQFLFEYFSETQRNKGNFPGRFSGRQFSNSRSEMNVSTLELGDSALYLCASSLVPQGPSYNEQFFGPGTRLTVL.

The genes are TRBV25-1 and TRBJ2-1; 9 bases agree with TRBD1. Trimming at V came to 1 base and at J to 6 bases, leaving 4 bases not matched to a gene. CDR1 and CDR2 from the germline V gene are MGHDK and SYGVNS. The CDR3 consists of 15 residues. CDR3 sequence reads: CASSELRGQGNEQFF. CDR3 sequence (DNA): TGTGCCAGCAGTGAATTGAGGGGACAGGGCAATGAGCAGTTCTTC.

This rearrangement joins TRBV2 to TRBJ2-7, with 12 bases aligning to TRBD1. This CDR3 is built from 14 residues. CDR1 is SNHLY, CDR2 FYNNEI, per germline. V gave up 3 bases and J gave up 4 bases; unmatched junction bases: 1. Written as DNA, the CDR3 is TGTGCCAGCAGTGAGGGACAGGGGGCGTACGAGCAGTACTTC. Its protein product is CASSEGQGAYEQYF. The full variable domain, rest sourced from reference TRBV2 and TRBJ2-7, is EPEVTQTPSHQVTQMGQEVILRCVPISNHLYFYWYRQILGQKVEFLVSFYNNEISEKSEIFDDQFSVERPDGSNFTLKIRSTKLEDSAMYFCASSEGQGAYEQYFGPGTRLTVT.

This chain connects TRBV25-1 to TRBJ1-1; 9 positions agree with TRBD1. The CDR3 length is 15 residues. CDR1 and CDR2 from the germline V gene are MGHDK and SYGVNS. Germline trimming cut 5 bases from V and 5 bases from J; bases unmatched to any gene: 9. CDR3 coding DNA: TGTGCCAGCAGTCCTCCGGGACAGGGTTGGACTGAAGCTTTCTTT. This translates into CASSPPGQGWTEAFF.

This rearrangement joins TRBV7-3 to TRBJ2-7, with TRBD2 as a possible D gene (6 bases). V lost 4 bases, J lost 3 bases, and 13 bases lay in between. CDR1 and CDR2 (germline): SGHTA, FQGTGA. This CDR3 has 14 residues. The CDR3 DNA reads as TGTGCCAGCAGCTACCGGGACTTCGGCTACGAGCAGTACTTC. It codes for CASSYRDFGYEQYF.

The chain couples TRBV18 to TRBJ2-2; no definite D call. The CDR3 consists of 15 residues. Germline V CDR1 and CDR2: KGHSH, LQKENI. V dropped 5 bases and J dropped 5 bases, with 15 bases sitting between them. The DNA of the CDR3 is TGTGCCAGCTCAACCGCCGGGTCTAAGACCGGGGAGCTGTTTTTT. Protein product: CASSTAGSKTGELFF. The full variable domain, with the rest looked up from reference TRBV18 and TRBJ2-2, is NAGVMQNPRHLVRRRGQEARLRCSPMKGHSHVYWYRQLPEEGLKFMVYLQKENIIDESGMPKERFSAEFPKEGPSILRIQQVVRGDSAAYFCASSTAGSKTGELFFGEGSRLTVL.

The chain has TRBV25-1 and TRBJ2-4; a weak D match, TRBD2 (6 bases). V gave up 1 base and J gave up 6 bases, with 10 bases separating them. CDR1 and CDR2 from the germline V gene are MGHDK and SYGVNS. CDR3 length: 14 residues. CDR3 coding DNA: TGTGCCAGCAGTGAATTGGGGACTGGAAACATTCAGTACTTC. This sequence encodes CASSELGTGNIQYF.

J is TRBJ2-7 and V is TRBV19; maybe TRBD1 (5 bases). The germline V and J ends were trimmed by 6 bases and 6 bases, with 27 bases remaining between them. CDR1 and CDR2 from the germline V gene are LNHDA and SQIVND (reference sequence). The CDR3 has 17 residues. CDR3 sequence reads: CASSKRGIVSASGEQYF. The CDR3 DNA sequence: TGTGCCAGTAGCAAAAGGGGCATTGTCTCCGCATCGGGCGAGCAGTACTTC.

The count of this clone is one. The chain links TRBV27 to TRBJ2-3, with D tentatively TRBD2 (5 bases). V was shortened by 11 bases and J by 2 bases, with 11 bases between the two germline ends. This CDR3 comprises 12 residues. The germline V gene encodes CDR1 MNHEY and CDR2 SMNVEV (reference sequence). CDR3: CAVRLPTDTQYF. As DNA, the CDR3 is TGTGCCGTACGACTACCCACAGATACGCAGTATTTT.